The 18 T cell receptor beta chains below come from one sample, sequenced in a study of blood T cell repertoires in COVID-19. Profiling relied on immunoSEQ multiplex PCR, and the TCRdb table lists in-frame clones only, not all of them. The sample records tens of thousands of clones, about four fifths being singletons. Specimen: peripheral blood. These receptors originate from a man aged 50 to 59 with COVID-19, enrolled during active disease.

The chain employs TRBV19 and TRBJ2-3; TRBD2 matches at 8 bases. The CDR3 loop spans 15 amino acids. Germline loops: CDR1 LNHDA, CDR2 SQIVND (reference sequence). The V gene end was trimmed by 1 base and the J gene end by 6 bases; junction bases not matched to a gene: 6. Written as DNA, the CDR3 is TGTGCCAGTAGTATAGGGGGGACTAGATTGGATACGCAGTATTTT. Its protein product is CASSIGGTRLDTQYF.

The J gene is TRBJ2-5, the V gene TRBV24-1; 9 positions agree with TRBD1. Germline loops: CDR1 KGHDR, CDR2 SFDVKD. The CDR3 has 15 residues. With 4 bases clipped from V and 4 bases from J, the junction kept 6 bases outside the gene matches. CDR3: CATSEPGQGRETQYF. The CDR3 DNA reads as TGTGCCACCAGTGAACCTGGACAGGGGAGAGAGACCCAGTACTTC.

This chain connects TRBV4-1 to TRBJ2-1, with TRBD2 identical over 13 bases. Germline CDR1 MGHRA, CDR2 YSYEKL. V was clipped by 2 bases and J by 12 bases; unmatched bases: 7. The CDR3 length is 15 residues. CDR3 bases: TGCGCCAGCAGCCAACCAACTAGCGGGGGGGCCTGGCAGTTCTTC. This sequence encodes CASSQPTSGGAWQFF.

The chain joins TRBV28 to TRBJ2-3; 7 bases agree with TRBD1. Germline CDR1 is MDHEN and CDR2 is SYDVKM. CDR3 length equals 15 residues. Unmatched junction bases numbered 8, after V lost 5 bases and J lost 3 bases. Here the CDR3 DNA reads TGTGCCAGCAGTCCGACAGGGATGTATACAGATACGCAGTATTTT. Translating gives CASSPTGMYTDTQYF.

The chain joins TRBV3-1 (or the pseudogene TRBV3-2) to TRBJ2-7, with 7 positions matching TRBD1. V dropped 8 bases and J dropped 2; count of bases not matched to a gene: 9. CDR1 and CDR2 from the germline V gene are LGHDT and YNNKEL (reference sequence). The CDR3 loop spans 14 amino acids. The CDR3 loop reads CASGRTGVTYEQYF. The DNA of the CDR3 is TGTGCCAGCGGAAGGACAGGAGTTACCTACGAGCAGTACTTC.

On this clone: The junction and the germline gene differ at one end; a read error may be behind it. This sequence joins TRBV11-3 and TRBJ1-2; 7 bases are shared with TRBD1. Germline V CDR1 and CDR2: SGHNT, YENEEA. The CDR3 runs 17 residues. Here the CDR3 DNA reads TGTGCCAGCAGCTTAGATCCGGACAGGAGCCACAACTATGACTACACCTTC. Translated: CASSLDPDRSHNYDYTF.

V usage is TRBV11-2 and J usage is TRBJ2-5; TRBD2 is a possible D gene (5 bases). Germline V CDR1 and CDR2: SGHAT, FQNNGV. The CDR3 runs to 14 residues. Trimming took off 3 bases at V and 9 bases at J, with 17 bases between the two ends. As DNA, the CDR3 is TGTGCCAGCAGCTTTCCCGGGTACGAGGGCGCCCAGTACTTC. It is translated as CASSFPGYEGAQYF.

The chain employs TRBV4-2 and TRBJ2-7; D gene ambiguous. V was cut by 4 bases and J by 0 bases, with 13 bases left in between. Germline V gene data show CDR1 as LGHNA and CDR2 as YNFKEQ. This CDR3 region has 15 residues. Here the CDR3 reads CASSPTAAGSYEQYF. The CDR3 DNA follows: TGTGCCAGCAGCCCGACTGCGGCTGGCTCCTACGAGCAGTACTTC.

V and J are TRBV24-1 and TRBJ2-7; tentative D call: TRBD1 (5 bases). The V gene lost 8 bases and the J gene lost 4 bases, with 17 bases spanning the gap. This CDR3 has 14 residues. Germline values: CDR1 KGHDR, CDR2 SFDVKD. DNA for the CDR3: TGTGCCACCAATATGATTGGGGCAGAGTACGAGCAGTACTTC. It is translated as CATNMIGAEYEQYF.

The chain carries TRBV2 and TRBJ2-2; D possibly corresponds to TRBD1 (5 bases). This CDR3 has 13 amino acids. Germline lookup yields CDR1 SNHLY and CDR2 FYNNEI. Trimming left V 6 bases short and J 1 base short, with 6 bases between. The CDR3 DNA reads as TGTGCCAGCAGCGGACAGAACACCGGGGAGCTGTTTTTT. Protein sequence: CASSGQNTGELFF.

The J gene is TRBJ2-7, the V gene TRBV30; no reliable D call. The germline V gene has CDR1 GTSNPN and CDR2 SVGIG (reference sequence). The V gene lost 3 bases and the J gene lost 4 bases, with 10 bases spanning the gap. CDR3 length: 12 amino acids. CDR3 nucleotide sequence: TGTGCCTGGAGGCAACAGAATTACGAGCAGTACTTC. Amino acid sequence: CAWRQQNYEQYF.

The chain is built from TRBV29-1 and TRBJ1-2, with 7 bases matching TRBD1. Germline trimming cut 1 base from V and 3 bases from J; bases unmatched to any gene: 8. Germline V gene lookup returns CDR1 SQVTM and CDR2 ANQGSEA. The CDR3 runs to 15 residues. The CDR3 bases are TGCAGCGTTGAAGGACAGGGAGACATATACTATGGCTACACCTTC. Translation gives CSVEGQGDIYYGYTF.

This chain links TRBV28 with TRBJ1-2; 8 bases match TRBD1. The germline CDR1 and CDR2 sequences are MDHEN and SYDVKM. Losses at the gene ends were 2 bases for V and 8 bases for J; bases not matched to a gene: 4. The CDR3 runs to 13 residues. CDR3 coding DNA: TGTGCCAGCAGTTTACCAGGGGGCCTCGGCTACACCTTC. It encodes CASSLPGGLGYTF.

The chain is built from TRBV2 and TRBJ1-2, with 8 positions matching TRBD1. Germline CDR1 reads SNHLY; CDR2 reads FYNNEI. The CDR3 extends over 14 amino acids. The ends lost 4 bases at V and 4 bases at J; junction bases unmatched: 5. In DNA form, the CDR3 reads TGTGCCAGCAGTGGACAGGGGAATAGCTATGGCTACACCTTC. It is translated as CASSGQGNSYGYTF.

This sequence joins TRBV5-1 and TRBJ1-5; 7 bases line up with TRBD1. CDR1 SGHRS and CDR2 YFSETQ come from the germline V gene. CDR3 length: 14 amino acids. Unmatched junction bases numbered 0, after V lost 1 base and J lost 2 bases. CDR3 DNA sequence: TGCGCCAGCAGCTTGACAGGGGGCAATCAGCCCCAGCATTTT. Translating gives CASSLTGGNQPQHF.

This chain connects TRBV12-3 or TRBV12-4 to TRBJ2-1; unclear D gene. Trimming stripped 4 bases from V and 10 bases from J, with 11 bases between. CDR3 size: 12 residues. The CDR3 bases are TGTGCCAGCAGTTCCTTTCTTTCCGAGCAGTTCTTC. This codes for CASSSFLSEQFF.

The chain couples TRBV28 to TRBJ1-4; D is unclear. The CDR3 is made up of 14 amino acids. V was trimmed by 5 bases and J by 7 bases, leaving 14 bases between them. Germline V CDR1 and CDR2: MDHEN, SYDVKM. As DNA, the CDR3 is TGTGCCAGCAGTGTGCCCGGTCGGGGTGAAAAACTGTTTTTT. Protein product: CASSVPGRGEKLFF.

The chain couples TRBV7-3 to TRBJ2-3; D is perhaps TRBD2 (6 bases). The germline V and J ends were trimmed by 1 base and 8 bases, with 19 bases remaining between them. The CDR3 totals 16 residues. CDR1 and CDR2 (germline): SGHTA, FQGTGA. The CDR3 reads CASSLNPAGGVSTQYF. CDR3 sequence (DNA): TGTGCCAGCAGCTTAAACCCCGCCGGGGGTGTTAGTACGCAGTATTTT.